This TCR beta chain stems from a study of T cells in Graves' hyperthyroidism and ophthalmopathy. This clonotype was detected only a few times. The CDR3 regions of TCR beta were amplified from RNA transcripts. HTBI primers were the set used in a first-round RT-PCR of the TCR CDR3. TCRdb re-called the multiplex PCR reads with MiXCR, one entry per CDR3 protein. The repertoire holds 660,000 or so distinct CDR3 sequences, with less than 25% as singletons. CDR3 length: 14 residues. Between the trimmed V and J ends, which lost 2 bases and 1 base, there was a span of 9 bases. In germline, CDR1 is KGHSH, CDR2 LQKENI.

Sequencing was carried out using blood. The source of this sequence is a man aged 25 to 40 with Graves' ophthalmopathy. V gene TRBV18 combines with J gene TRBJ2-7; D is uncertain. The DNA for the CDR3 is TGTGCCAGCTCACCAGGTGACACTTCCTACGAGCAGTACTTC. Protein sequence: CASSPGDTSYEQYF.